These T cell receptor beta chains were read from a single sample in a study of blood T cell repertoires in COVID-19. The data were produced by immunoSEQ multiplex PCR, yet TCRdb's version contains in-frame clones alone and is incomplete. The sample holds over 250,000 clones, over 75% seen once. The sample comprised peripheral blood. The receptors originated from a man in his fifties with active or convalescent COVID-19. Both conserved end residues are part of each CDR3. Each record gives: V gene, clone size, J gene, D gene, CDR3 protein, CDR3 DNA. A D gene is named only where the DNA matches it firmly. Clone size, where shown, is once, few, many, or a class for clones that have expanded.

TRBV5-6	few	TRBJ1-1	TRBD1	CASGTGDTEAFF	TGTGCCAGCGGAACAGGGGACACTGAAGCTTTCTTT
TRBV5-5	NA	TRBJ2-7	TRBD1	CASSLVPGTGAYEQYF	TGTGCCAGCAGCTTGGTCCCCGGGACAGGGGCCTACGAGCAGTACTTC
TRBV7-8	NA	TRBJ2-3	NA	CASSLGLRGTDTQYF	TGTGCCAGCAGCTTAGGATTGCGGGGAACAGATACGCAGTATTTT
TRBV28	NA	TRBJ2-3	NA	CASGPDTQYF	TGTGCCAGCGGCCCAGATACGCAGTATTTT
TRBV6-5	NA	TRBJ1-4	NA	CASSFGHTNEKLFF	TGTGCCAGCAGTTTTGGACATACTAATGAAAAACTGTTTTTT
TRBV25-1	once	TRBJ1-1	TRBD1	CASSEYGDRGRTEAFF	TGTGCCAGCAGTGAATATGGGGACAGGGGGAGAACTGAAGCTTTCTTT
TRBV6-5	NA	TRBJ1-5	NA	CASSYDRLNQPQHF	TGTGCCAGCAGCTACGACAGGCTCAATCAGCCCCAGCATTTT
TRBV7-9	NA	TRBJ2-2	NA	CASSPGAGADSNTGELFF	TGTGCCAGCAGCCCCGGTGCGGGGGCCGACTCGAACACCGGGGAGCTGTTTTTT
TRBV30	NA	TRBJ2-3	TRBD2	CAWSTRLAGITDTQYF	TGTGCCTGGAGTACCAGACTAGCTGGGATAACAGATACGCAGTATTTT
TRBV10-3	NA	TRBJ1-1	NA	CAISESGTWNTEAFF	TGTGCCATCAGTGAGTCGGGGACTTGGAACACTGAAGCTTTCTTT
TRBV30	once	TRBJ1-5	NA	CAWSPRDNQPQHF	TGTGCCTGGAGTCCCAGGGACAATCAGCCCCAGCATTTT
TRBV2	NA	TRBJ2-7	TRBD1	CASSSQGAAQGYEQYF	TGTGCCAGCAGTTCACAGGGGGCGGCCCAGGGCTACGAGCAGTACTTC
TRBV10-3	NA	TRBJ1-5	TRBD1	CAISEGQGSQPQHF	TGTGCCATCAGTGAGGGACAGGGCTCTCAGCCCCAGCATTTT
TRBV30	NA	TRBJ1-2	NA	CAWSLGGIYGYTF	TGTGCCTGGAGTCTGGGGGGAATCTATGGCTACACCTTC
TRBV25-1	NA	TRBJ2-5	NA	CASSERGVETQYF	TGTGCCAGCAGTGAACGCGGGGTAGAGACCCAGTACTTC
TRBV11-2	NA	TRBJ2-5	NA	CASSLVRETQYF	TGTGCCAGCAGCTTAGTTCGTGAGACCCAGTACTTC
TRBV4-2	NA	TRBJ2-3	TRBD2	CASSQDLGLAGGPSDTQYF	TGTGCCAGCAGCCAAGATTTAGGCCTAGCGGGAGGGCCATCAGATACGCAGTATTTT
TRBV7-2	NA	TRBJ2-1	TRBD2	CASSVLAGIQFF	TGTGCCAGCAGCGTACTAGCGGGTATACAGTTCTTC
TRBV18	NA	TRBJ2-6	NA	CASSLTDSGSPGANVLTF	TGTGCCAGCTCACTTACGGACTCAGGTTCCCCTGGGGCCAACGTCCTGACTTTC
TRBV3-1/TRBV3-2	once	TRBJ2-5	TRBD2	CASSLGLAGETQYF	TGTGCCAGCAGCCTGGGACTAGCAGGGGAGACCCAGTACTTC
TRBV5-4	few	TRBJ2-4	TRBD2	CASSWTSGREGIQYF	TGTGCCAGCAGCTGGACTAGCGGGAGGGAGGGCATTCAGTACTTC
TRBV4-1	few	TRBJ2-7	NA	CASSRTSRDEQYF	TGCGCCAGCAGCCGAACTAGTCGGGACGAGCAGTACTTC
TRBV30	NA	TRBJ1-6	TRBD1	CAWSWGQGYSPLHF	TGTGCCTGGAGTTGGGGACAGGGTTATTCACCCCTCCACTTT
TRBV27	NA	TRBJ2-4	NA	CASSPTAGPTAIQYF	TGTGCCAGCAGTCCGACTGCAGGGCCTACAGCCATTCAGTACTTC
TRBV4-2	few	TRBJ2-2	NA	CASSQVFGNTGELFF	TGTGCCAGCAGCCAAGTTTTCGGGAACACCGGGGAGCTGTTTTTT
TRBV7-9	NA	TRBJ2-7	NA	CASSRGGATYEQYF	TGTGCCAGCAGCAGGGGTGGGGCGACCTACGAGCAGTACTTC
TRBV6-5	NA	TRBJ1-2	TRBD1	CASSYFGTGQNGYTF	TGTGCCAGCAGTTACTTTGGGACAGGGCAGAATGGCTACACCTTC
TRBV19	few	TRBJ1-5	TRBD1	CASADRAGQPQHF	TGTGCCAGTGCCGACAGGGCTGGACAGCCCCAGCATTTT
TRBV5-1	NA	TRBJ2-7	TRBD1	CASFPGTGGFYEQYF	TGCGCCAGCTTCCCCGGGACAGGGGGTTTCTACGAGCAGTACTTC
TRBV6-2/TRBV6-3	NA	TRBJ2-7	NA	CASSWSRGPYEQYF	TGTGCCAGCAGTTGGAGCAGGGGCCCATACGAGCAGTACTTC
TRBV6-5	NA	TRBJ1-1	NA	CASSYSGGGGTEAFF	TGTGCCAGCAGTTACTCTGGGGGAGGAGGCACTGAAGCTTTCTTT
TRBV18	once	TRBJ1-5	TRBD1	CASSQGQGSHQPQHF	TGTGCCAGCTCTCAAGGACAGGGTTCCCACCAGCCCCAGCATTTT
TRBV19	once	TRBJ2-5	TRBD1	CASSISGGRQETQYF	TGTGCCAGTAGTATATCAGGGGGCCGCCAGGAGACCCAGTACTTC
TRBV6-5	NA	TRBJ1-5	NA	CASSPDRYQPQHF	TGTGCCAGCAGTCCCGACAGGTATCAGCCCCAGCATTTT
TRBV28	NA	TRBJ2-2	TRBD1	CASSKRGTGGESAPGELFF	TGTGCCAGCAGTAAAAGAGGGACAGGGGGCGAAAGTGCACCCGGGGAGCTGTTTTTT
TRBV29-1	NA	TRBJ1-1	NA	CSVERSIGHEAFF	TGCAGCGTTGAAAGGTCTATAGGACATGAAGCTTTCTTT
TRBV14	NA	TRBJ2-1	NA	CASSSQSPGTSPRGQFF	TGTGCCAGCAGCTCTCAATCTCCCGGGACTTCGCCCCGGGGGCAGTTCTTC
TRBV3-1/TRBV3-2	NA	TRBJ2-7	TRBD2	CASSSPLLAGVEEQYF	TGTGCCAGCAGCTCTCCCCTACTAGCGGGAGTAGAGGAGCAGTACTTC
TRBV29-1	once	TRBJ1-1	NA	CSVDSGGDTEAFF	TGCAGCGTTGATTCGGGGGGCGACACTGAAGCTTTCTTT
TRBV12-3/TRBV12-4	NA	TRBJ1-2	TRBD1	CASSTGGYGYTF	TGTGCCAGCAGCACAGGGGGCTATGGCTACACCTTC
TRBV7-9	NA	TRBJ2-3	TRBD2	CASSLALAEATDTQYF	TGTGCCAGCAGCTTAGCCCTAGCGGAGGCTACAGATACGCAGTATTTT
TRBV5-6	NA	TRBJ2-5	NA	CASSFLTVYQETQYF	TGTGCCAGCAGCTTCCTAACAGTGTACCAAGAGACCCAGTACTTC
TRBV7-3	NA	TRBJ2-1	TRBD2	CASSLLAGAPNEQFF	TGTGCCAGCAGCTTACTCGCGGGAGCCCCTAATGAGCAGTTCTTC
TRBV5-1	few	TRBJ2-7	TRBD2	CASSLALAGGGEQYF	TGCGCCAGCAGCTTGGCGCTAGCGGGGGGCGGCGAGCAGTACTTC
TRBV19	NA	TRBJ1-1	NA	CASSSQSLNTEAFF	TGTGCCAGTAGTTCCCAATCCCTGAACACTGAAGCTTTCTTT
TRBV19	once	TRBJ2-3	TRBD1	CSTKGATDTQYF	TGCTCCACAAAGGGGGCCACAGATACGCAGTATTTT
TRBV30	NA	TRBJ2-1	TRBD1	CAWSRQGTLHNEQFF	TGTGCCTGGAGTAGACAGGGGACCCTCCACAATGAGCAGTTCTTC
TRBV10-3	NA	TRBJ2-5	TRBD2	CAISSRTSGSAETQYF	TGTGCCATCAGTTCCCGGACTAGCGGGAGTGCGGAGACCCAGTACTTC
TRBV30	NA	TRBJ1-6	TRBD1	CAWSVLGQGRSSPLHF	TGTGCCTGGAGTGTACTGGGACAGGGACGGTCTTCACCCCTCCACTTT
TRBV5-1	NA	TRBJ1-3	NA	CASGEGSGNTIYF	TGCGCCAGCGGGGAGGGCTCTGGAAACACCATATATTTT
TRBV5-5	NA	TRBJ1-3	NA	CASSSTGPDRNTIYF	TGTGCCAGCAGTTCCACCGGCCCCGACAGAAACACCATATATTTT
TRBV5-1	NA	TRBJ2-1	TRBD1	CASSLRGLLANNEQFF	TGCGCCAGCAGCTTGAGGGGGCTTTTGGCCAACAATGAGCAGTTCTTC
TRBV28	once	TRBJ2-1	TRBD2	CASSSSGLAGFEQFF	TGTGCCAGCAGTTCGAGTGGACTAGCGGGTTTTGAGCAGTTCTTC
TRBV4-1	NA	TRBJ1-2	TRBD1	CASSQERQGYGYTF	TGCGCCAGCAGCCAAGAAAGACAGGGGTATGGCTACACCTTC
TRBV4-1	once	TRBJ2-7	NA	CASSQVPGELPEQYF	TGCGCCAGCAGCCAAGTGCCAGGGGAATTGCCCGAGCAGTACTTC
TRBV6-2/TRBV6-3	NA	TRBJ2-5	TRBD2	CASSHLAGGETQYF	TGTGCCAGCAGCCACTTAGCGGGAGGGGAGACCCAGTACTTC
TRBV28	NA	TRBJ2-1	TRBD2	CASSTASGDYNEQFF	TGTGCCAGCAGTACGGCGAGCGGGGACTACAATGAGCAGTTCTTC